This TCR beta chain was obtained from a study of blood T cell repertoires in COVID-19 (dated by TCRdb to 2018 to 2020). The study in broad terms: Samples covering the acute and convalescent phases of COVID-19 were provided by collaborators in the United States, Italy and Spain. Deeply sampled blood TCRbeta repertoires from subjects exposed to, actively infected with, or recovered from COVID-19 were included in the dataset. The material from the prospective study consisted of cDNA or gDNA derived from T cells, B-cell-depleted T cells, or PBMCs. The samples were drawn from the first 160 participants of the ongoing ImmuneRACE study and from 950 to 1,500 subjects provided by 6 global collaborators. The sample metadata nearly always contained a de-identified subject ID, COVID-19 status, age in years and sex. The repertoires were made available in a free public database intended to serve as a resource for research on the immune response to SARS-CoV-2. Where available, HLA class I and class II types were taken from metadata supplied by the sample provider and were not determined by assay-based typing.

TCRbeta CDR3 regions were amplified from genomic DNA using the immunoSEQ Assay, a bias-controlled multiplex PCR. For the original study's pipeline: Nucleated cell counts per sample were estimated from amplification of reference gene primers within the assay. To quantify the absolute abundance of each unique TCRbeta CDR3 rearrangement, sequence reads were collapsed and filtered. Productive Simpson clonality was computed per sample as the square root of Simpson's diversity index over productive rearrangements. The immuneACCESS repertoire file appears here via TCRdb, limited to in-frame rearrangements. These files lack a portion of the clones; in checked studies, under half of the deficit traces to unresolved V genes, and the cause of the others is not known. The V and J calls and clone size were taken over from that table, and D and trimming were inferred from the DNA. The sample has over 75,000 clones on record, around four fifths of them singletons. The ten largest clones take up 15% to 20% of the sample.

Broader findings and caveats from the paper: The amount of clinical and demographic metadata varied by source and participant and was provided uncurated.

Between the V and J ends, shortened by 2 bases and 3 bases respectively, the junction contains 7 bases. The germline V gene sets CDR1 to KGHSH and CDR2 to LQKENI. From the cysteine through the phenylalanine, the CDR3 covers 13 amino acids. Only the CDR3 DNA stays, 39 bases, in frame from base 1. Collaborating institutions collected whole blood in K2EDTA tubes following their own protocols. For TCRbeta analysis, collaborators shipped samples in one of three forms: frozen whole blood, isolated PBMCs, or DNA extracted from either of those sample types. Turning to this clone: Which antigen it targets is not known. No base quality values were provided; no much bigger clone lies one nucleotide off.

Sequenced material: peripheral blood. This TCR came from a human donor in a cohort sampled during active COVID-19. The receptor chain draws on TRBV18 and TRBJ2-5, with no confident D gene call. The CDR3 protein sequence reads: CASSPGLKETQYF. The sequenced DNA is TGTGCCAGCTCACCAGGCCTTAAAGAGACCCAGTACTTC.